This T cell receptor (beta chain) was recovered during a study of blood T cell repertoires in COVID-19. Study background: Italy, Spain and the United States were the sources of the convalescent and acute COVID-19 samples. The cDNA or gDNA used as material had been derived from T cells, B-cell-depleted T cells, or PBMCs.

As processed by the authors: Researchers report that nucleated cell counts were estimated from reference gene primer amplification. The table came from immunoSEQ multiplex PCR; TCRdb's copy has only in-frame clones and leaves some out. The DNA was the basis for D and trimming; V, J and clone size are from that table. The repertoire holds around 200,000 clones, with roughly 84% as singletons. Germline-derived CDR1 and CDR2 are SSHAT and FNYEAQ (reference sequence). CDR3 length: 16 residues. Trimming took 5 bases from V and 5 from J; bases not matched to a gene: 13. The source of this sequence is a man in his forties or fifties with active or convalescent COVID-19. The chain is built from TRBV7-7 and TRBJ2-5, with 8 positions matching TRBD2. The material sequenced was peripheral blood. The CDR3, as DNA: TGTGCCAGCAGCCCCCACCCCGGGGGGGCCAAGGAGACCCAGTACTTC. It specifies CASSPHPGGAKETQYF.